The 32 T cell receptor beta chains reported below all come from one sample, sequenced in a study of blood T cell repertoires in COVID-19. Sequencing used immunoSEQ multiplex PCR; TCRdb keeps in-frame clones, though not all of them. The profile shows 110,000 to 150,000 clones, 85% of them singletons. The sequenced sample was peripheral blood. The receptors were sampled from a man in his forties or fifties with acute or convalescent COVID-19.

The table lists this clone with a few counts. The rearrangement links TRBV6-5 to TRBJ1-6, with no clear D. Germline V gene lookup returns CDR1 MNHEY and CDR2 SVGAGI. V was cut by 3 bases and J by 0 bases, with 9 bases left in between. CDR3 length: 16 residues. Here the CDR3 reads CASSYTASSYNSPLHF. The CDR3 bases are TGTGCCAGCAGTTATACCGCTAGCTCCTATAATTCACCCCTCCACTTT.

The chain combines TRBV19 with TRBJ2-6, with 12 bases fitting TRBD1. Germline trimming cut 6 bases from V and 2 bases from J; bases unmatched to any gene: 5. CDR1 is LNHDA and CDR2 is SQIVND in the germline V gene (reference sequence). This CDR3 has 17 residues. For the CDR3, the DNA is TGTGCCAGTAGCGGGACAGGGGGCTCTACTGGGGCCAACGTCCTGACTTTC. Amino acids: CASSGTGGSTGANVLTF.

The rearrangement links TRBV19 to TRBJ1-2; D unresolved. CDR1 is LNHDA, CDR2 SQIVND, per germline (reference sequence). CDR3 length equals 14 residues. The ends were cut back, 8 bases at V and 0 bases at J, with 13 bases in the middle. In DNA form, the CDR3 reads TGTGCCAGTGGACGGGAGGGCGCTAACTATGGCTACACCTTC. Translating gives CASGREGANYGYTF.

The chain links TRBV7-2 to TRBJ2-2; D uncertain. The CDR3 runs to 14 residues. The germline CDR1 and CDR2 sequences are SGHTA and FQGNSA. Trimming cost V 1 base and J 4 bases, with 7 bases left between them. As DNA, the CDR3 is TGTGCCAGCAGCTTAGGGAGAATCACCGGGGAGCTGTTTTTT. Residues: CASSLGRITGELFF. Filled out from reference TRBV7-2 and TRBJ2-2, the complete variable domain reads GAGVSQSPSNKVTEKGKDVELRCDPISGHTALYWYRQSLGQGLEFLIYFQGNSAPDKSGLPSDRFSAERTGGSVSTLTIQRTQQEDSAVYLCASSLGRITGELFFGEGSRLTVL.

The chain joins TRBV6-6 to TRBJ1-4; D is ambiguous. The CDR3 has 13 amino acids. V shed 6 bases and J shed 8 bases, with 13 bases lying between them. Germline CDR1 and CDR2: MNHNY and SVGAGI (reference sequence). The DNA of the CDR3 is TGTGCCAGCAGCCCCCCCCCTAGAGAAAAACTGTTTTTT. Translating it yields CASSPPPREKLFF.

This clone has just one count. The chain couples TRBV2 to TRBJ1-6; 7 positions match TRBD1. The CDR3 contains 19 residues. The trim removed 6 bases at V and 9 bases at J, leaving 23 bases unmatched. CDR1 SNHLY and CDR2 FYNNEI come from the germline V gene. CDR3 DNA sequence: TGTGCCAGCAGCCTACGACGGGCCAATGTGAGGGGGCTTACTTCACCCCTCCACTTT. Its translation is CASSLRRANVRGLTSPLHF.

The chain joins TRBV5-1 to TRBJ2-3, with a tentative D call TRBD1 (7 bases). From germline, CDR1 is SGHRS and CDR2 YFSETQ. CDR3 size: 16 residues. With 0 bases removed from V and 1 base from J, the gap between germline ends came to 12 bases. CDR3 bases: TGCGCCAGCAGCTTGGCCGCGGGGACAGGCACAGATACGCAGTATTTT. Amino acid sequence: CASSLAAGTGTDTQYF.

Here the CDR3 DNA reads TGTGCCAGCAGCTTCATCTATGAGGGCCCGGACACTGAAGCTTTCTTT. Its translation: CASSFIYEGPDTEAFF. This rearrangement joins TRBV5-4 to TRBJ1-1; D unresolved. This CDR3 has 16 amino acids. Germline-derived CDR1 and CDR2 are SGHNT and YYREEE (reference sequence). V was cut by 2 bases and J by 3 bases, with 17 bases left in between.

This clone was detected only a few times. The chain joins TRBV2 to TRBJ2-1; 8 bases match TRBD2. The J segment lost 6 bases and the V segment lost 4 bases, leaving 8 bases of the junction unmatched. The germline V gene has CDR1 SNHLY and CDR2 FYNNEI. CDR3 length equals 15 residues. CDR3 nucleotides: TGTGCCAGCAGTGCACAAGCGGGAGAAGGCAATGAGCAGTTCTTC. This translates into CASSAQAGEGNEQFF.

Only a few counts were recorded for this clone. This chain connects TRBV28 to TRBJ1-5; 7 nucleotides line up with TRBD1. Trimming cost V 5 bases and J 7 bases; bases outside gene matches: 8. From germline, CDR1 is MDHEN and CDR2 SYDVKM. This CDR3 is built from 14 residues. The CDR3 reads CASSNYRGGQPQHF. CDR3 in DNA: TGTGCCAGCAGTAATTACAGGGGCGGGCAGCCCCAGCATTTT.

This sequence joins TRBV12-5 and TRBJ1-6; no definite D call. Per the germline V gene, CDR1 is LGHNT and CDR2 is FRNRAP. Trimming took 5 bases from V and 0 from J, leaving 11 bases between them. The CDR3 runs to 16 residues. The CDR3 loop is CASGVTPGSYNSPLHF. The CDR3 coding sequence is TGTGCTAGTGGTGTGACTCCGGGCTCCTATAATTCACCCCTCCACTTT.

The chain employs TRBV19 and TRBJ2-1; D perhaps matches TRBD2 (6 bases). Germline CDR1 LNHDA, CDR2 SQIVND (reference sequence). The CDR3 length is 15 residues. Trimming cost V 10 bases and J 0 bases, with 16 bases left between them. The CDR3: CATRAGSSSYNEQFF. CDR3 sequence (DNA): TGTGCCACGAGGGCCGGGAGTAGCTCCTACAATGAGCAGTTCTTC. Full variable domain (rest looked up from reference TRBV19 and TRBJ2-1): DGGITQSPKYLFRKEGQNVTLSCEQNLNHDAMYWYRQDPGQGLRLIYYSQIVNDFQKGDIAEGYSVSREKKESFPLTVTSAQKNPTAFYLCATRAGSSSYNEQFFGPGTRLTVL.

The chain employs TRBV6-2 or TRBV6-3 and TRBJ1-2, with D perhaps matching TRBD1 (6 bases). The length of the CDR3 is 13 residues. The V end lost 5 bases, the J end lost 8 bases, and 15 bases lay between the germline ends. The germline V gene has CDR1 MNHEY and CDR2 SVGEGT. CDR3 nucleotide sequence: TGTGCCAGCAGTCTGGCAGGGGATTTCGGCTACACCTTC. Amino acids: CASSLAGDFGYTF.

V usage is TRBV15 and J usage is TRBJ2-1; TRBD2 matches 8 bases. The junction had 5 bases not matched to a gene; V was cut back by 7 bases and J by 3 bases. This CDR3 comprises 14 residues. Germline CDR1 is LNHNV and CDR2 is YYDKDF (reference sequence). The CDR3 is CATTLAGGYNEQFF. DNA of the CDR3: TGTGCCACCACCCTGGCGGGAGGCTACAATGAGCAGTTCTTC.

The genes are TRBV9 and TRBJ1-3; D is unclear. V dropped 2 bases and J dropped 4 bases, with 13 bases sitting between them. Germline V gene data show CDR1 as SGDLS and CDR2 as YYNGEE. The CDR3 has 15 amino acids. The CDR3 loop reads CASSVGESFGNTIYF. CDR3 nucleotide sequence: TGTGCCAGCAGCGTCGGGGAAAGCTTCGGAAACACCATATATTTT. Combining the CDR3 with reference TRBV9 and TRBJ1-3 gives the whole variable domain DSGVTQTPKHLITATGQRVTLRCSPRSGDLSVYWYQQSLDQGLQFLIQYYNGEERAKGNILERFSAQQFPDLHSELNLSSLELGDSALYFCASSVGESFGNTIYFGEGSWLTVV.

The rearrangement links TRBV7-3 to TRBJ2-2; TRBD2 aligns across 7 bases. CDR1 and CDR2 from the germline V gene are SGHTA and FQGTGA. The CDR3 is 20 residues long. The V segment lost 2 bases and the J segment 1 base; nucleotides outside the gene matches: 16. CDR3 protein: CASSLRVGGSGLKNTGELFF. The CDR3 nucleotides read TGTGCCAGCAGCTTACGGGTGGGGGGGAGCGGACTAAAGAACACCGGGGAGCTGTTTTTT.

The rearrangement joins TRBV28 to TRBJ2-1; 11 bases fit TRBD2. The CDR3 spans 15 residues. The junction had 8 bases not matched to a gene; V was cut back by 7 bases and J by 6 bases. Germline V gene sequence: CDR1 MDHEN, CDR2 SYDVKM. This chain's CDR3 is CASTSGLAGGNEQFF. CDR3 in DNA: TGTGCCAGCACTAGTGGTCTAGCGGGAGGCAATGAGCAGTTCTTC.

The rearrangement links TRBV5-4 to TRBJ1-4, with a possible D match to TRBD1 (6 bases). The ends were cut back, 0 bases at V and 5 bases at J, with 11 bases in the middle. CDR1 is SGHNT, CDR2 YYREEE, per germline (reference sequence). CDR3 size: 15 residues. CDR3 DNA sequence: TGTGCCAGCAGCTTGGCCATGGACAGCAATGAAAAACTGTTTTTT. Translating gives CASSLAMDSNEKLFF. The whole variable domain, filled in from reference TRBV5-4 and TRBJ1-4, reads ETGVTQSPTHLIKTRGQQVTLRCSSQSGHNTVSWYQQALGQGPQFIFQYYREEENGRGNFPPRFSGLQFPNYSSELNVNALELDDSALYLCASSLAMDSNEKLFFGSGTQLSVL.

The chain employs TRBV4-1 and TRBJ1-1, with a weak D call TRBD1 (5 bases). The germline V gene encodes CDR1 MGHRA and CDR2 YSYEKL. V lost 1 base to trimming and J lost 1 base, with 10 bases between them. The CDR3 runs 15 residues. For the CDR3, the DNA is TGCGCCAGCAGCCAAGCAGGGTTTCCGAACACTGAAGCTTTCTTT. Translating gives CASSQAGFPNTEAFF.

The J gene is TRBJ1-1, the V gene TRBV2; D is ambiguous. Trimming shortened V by 7 bases and J by 0 bases, and 9 bases separated the two germline ends. Germline CDR1 SNHLY, CDR2 FYNNEI. The CDR3 has 13 residues. The CDR3 region is CASTPGVNTEAFF. The CDR3 DNA sequence: TGTGCCAGCACCCCGGGTGTGAACACTGAAGCTTTCTTT.

The chain links TRBV5-8 to TRBJ2-5; D is ambiguous. This CDR3 comprises 15 residues. The V gene's germline CDR1 is SGHTS and CDR2 YDEGEE. Trimming shortened V by 0 bases and J by 7 bases, and 16 bases separated the two germline ends. The CDR3 sequence is CASSLGDLVRGTQYF. CDR3 DNA sequence: TGTGCCAGCAGCTTGGGCGACTTGGTGAGAGGGACCCAGTACTTC.

This sequence joins TRBV5-1 and TRBJ2-7; a possible D gene is TRBD1 (5 bases). The CDR3 consists of 12 residues. V lost 5 bases, J lost 5 bases, and 11 bases lay in between. The germline CDR1 and CDR2 sequences are SGHRS and YFSETQ. The CDR3 DNA follows: TGCGCCAGCAGGCAAGTAGGGGACGAGCAGTACTTC. Its protein product is CASRQVGDEQYF.

CDR3 amino acids: CASRPGQGGSTGELFF. For the CDR3, the DNA is TGTGCCAGCAGACCCGGACAGGGAGGGAGCACCGGGGAGCTGTTTTTT. The gene calls are TRBV6-6 and TRBJ2-2; a possible D gene is TRBD1 (8 bases). The length of the CDR3 is 16 residues. CDR1 is MNHNY, CDR2 SVGAGI, per germline (reference sequence). With 6 bases removed from V and 4 bases from J, the gap between germline ends came to 18 bases.

V is TRBV10-3 and J is TRBJ2-7; 9 bases align to TRBD1. V gave up 4 bases and J gave up 3 bases; unmatched junction bases: 13. CDR1 and CDR2 (germline): ENHRY, SYGVKD. CDR3 length: 17 amino acids. The CDR3, as DNA: TGTGCCATCAGTGCTATTCCCAAGGACAGGGGTAACTACGAGCAGTACTTC. Its protein product is CAISAIPKDRGNYEQYF.

The chain uses TRBV4-1 and TRBJ1-4, with a tentative D call TRBD1 (6 bases). Germline values: CDR1 MGHRA, CDR2 YSYEKL. CDR3 length: 17 amino acids. Trimming stripped 2 bases from V and 0 bases from J, with 13 bases between. CDR3 in amino acids: CASSQPPGAATNEKLFF. Written as DNA, the CDR3 is TGCGCCAGCAGCCAACCGCCAGGGGCTGCAACTAATGAAAAACTGTTTTTT.

The chain links TRBV21-1 to TRBJ2-7; TRBD2, the table's D call, lacks a check against the DNA. TRBV21-1 is shown as a pseudogene. The CDR3 has 13 amino acids. The DNA of the CDR3 is TGTGCCAGCAGCTCCGGGACTACCTACGAGCAGTACTTC. This codes for CASSSGTTYEQYF.

This chain uses TRBV4-1 with TRBJ2-7; D perhaps matches TRBD1 (5 bases). Between the trimmed V and J ends, which lost 0 bases and 5 bases, there was a span of 11 bases. Germline V gives CDR1 MGHRA, CDR2 YSYEKL. The CDR3 has 14 residues. The CDR3 DNA follows: TGCGCCAGCAGCCAAGATATCAGGGCCAACGAGCAGTACTTC. This sequence encodes CASSQDIRANEQYF.

This rearrangement joins TRBV7-8 to TRBJ2-1, with 9 bases identical to TRBD2. The CDR3 is made up of 16 amino acids. Germline CDR1 and CDR2: SGHVS and FQNEAQ. Trimming removed 3 bases from V and 5 bases from J; junction bases left unmatched: 8. CDR3 in amino acids: CASSFGAGGRDNEQFF. CDR3 bases: TGTGCCAGCAGCTTTGGAGCGGGGGGAAGAGACAATGAGCAGTTCTTC.

This clone is classed as medium-sized. V gene TRBV5-1 combines with J gene TRBJ1-4; 9 positions match TRBD1. From germline, CDR1 is SGHRS and CDR2 YFSETQ. V shed 4 bases and J 7 bases; nucleotides not matched to a gene: 11. This CDR3 is built from 16 residues. DNA of the CDR3: TGCGCCAGCAGCGGGCCCCGGACAGGGGAGGGTGAAAAACTGTTTTTT. Its protein is CASSGPRTGEGEKLFF.

The chain couples TRBV7-6 to TRBJ1-2; D might be TRBD1 (6 bases). The CDR3 runs to 15 residues. Germline V gene lookup returns CDR1 SGHVS and CDR2 FNYEAQ. The V and J ends lost 5 bases and 0 bases respectively, with 13 bases between them. The CDR3 coding sequence is TGTGCCAGCAGCCCTAGGGGGGGCGCTAACTATGGCTACACCTTC. This gives the protein CASSPRGGANYGYTF.

In DNA, the CDR3 is TGTGCCTGGAGTGAAGCCAGGGAGGGGAATCAGCCCCAGCATTTT. This codes for CAWSEAREGNQPQHF. The V gene is TRBV30, the J gene TRBJ1-5; D perhaps matches TRBD1 (5 bases). Germline lookup yields CDR1 GTSNPN and CDR2 SVGIG (reference sequence). The V end was cut by 1 base, the J end by 4 bases, with 14 bases between. The CDR3 runs to 15 residues.

V and J are TRBV6-1 and TRBJ2-3; 9 bases are shared with TRBD2. Per germline, CDR1 MNHNS and CDR2 SASEGT. J lost 5 bases, V lost 2 bases, and 11 bases had no gene match. The CDR3 spans 17 residues. The CDR3 loop reads CASSEIFGSRGGDTQYF. Written as DNA, the CDR3 is TGTGCCAGCAGTGAAATCTTCGGGTCGCGGGGGGGAGATACGCAGTATTTT.